This T cell receptor (beta chain) was sequenced in a study of T cell responses to AZD1222 COVID-19 vaccine. Overall study findings and caveats: Donors in the cohort were predominantly white British and more often female, and clonal diversity was possibly underestimated.

Method: immunoSEQ multiplex PCR; TCRdb's copy keeps in-frame clones and lacks some. The table records 170,000 or so clones, 90% of them present only once. A note on this clone: Its antigen is currently unknown.

Sequencing used peripheral blood, obtained on day 0 of AZD1222 vaccination. The receptor was derived from an adult in good health.

The DNA for the CDR3 is TGTGCCAGCAGTTACCTTGGGAGGGGGGATGAGCAGTTCTTC. Translated, it gives CASSYLGRGDEQFF. The gene calls are TRBV6-2 or TRBV6-3 and TRBJ2-1, with D maybe TRBD2 (7 bases). The germline V and J ends were trimmed by 2 bases and 8 bases, with 13 bases remaining between them. Germline V gene data show CDR1 as MNHEY and CDR2 as SVGEGT. The CDR3 extends over 14 amino acids.